These T cell receptor beta chains were read from a single sample in a study of metastatic and nonmetastatic thyroid tumors. MiXCR was used by TCRdb to re-call the PCR reads. In the table there are 22,000 or so clones, 14% to 15% of which are singletons. Specimen: tumor tissue. These receptors originate from a female donor with papillary thyroid cancer or a benign thyroid nodule (not recorded which). Some clones in this sample may be carry-over from other donors' samples. Both conserved end residues are part of each CDR3. The order of the fields is V gene, J gene, CDR3 protein.

TRBV5-1	TRBJ1-1	CASSLATVMNTEAFF
TRBV5-1	TRBJ2-3	CASSPPGVTQYF
TRBV20-1	TRBJ2-5	CSARTSGRVIAETQYF
TRBV24-1	TRBJ1-2	CATSDFRQDHGYTF
TRBV20-1	TRBJ1-1	CSAPGGVTNTEAFF
TRBV2	TRBJ2-1	CASIHSGGHSYNEQFF
TRBV7-8	TRBJ1-6	CASSLLGQGVDSPLHF
TRBV5-1	TRBJ1-1	CASSFGVDTEAFF
TRBV19	TRBJ2-2	CASSPQTGGTGGLFF
TRBV9	TRBJ1-5	CASSRTGQSNQPQHF
TRBV6-9	TRBJ2-1	CASSYRDLTRNEQFF
TRBV6-5	TRBJ2-1	CASSYSGLLSSYNEQFF
TRBV28	TRBJ1-2	CASRGVGGSSDYGYTF
TRBV9	TRBJ2-7	CASSPDLYEQYF
TRBV7-2	TRBJ2-2	CASSLLAHTGELFF
TRBV28	TRBJ1-4	CASTLWSRGGEKLFF
TRBV28	TRBJ1-1	CASSAPQVDEAFF
TRBV5-8	TRBJ2-2	CASSLWQADRELFF
TRBV6-4	TRBJ1-6	CASSERGKASYNSPLHF
TRBV6-1	TRBJ2-1	CASSNIAGGSYNEQFF
TRBV9	TRBJ1-5	CASSGQSNQPQHF
TRBV2	TRBJ2-1	CASSRTSGTNEQFF
TRBV4-2	TRBJ1-2	CASSQARGVNYGYTF
TRBV4-1	TRBJ1-5	CASSPGQGDQPQHF
TRBV7-8	TRBJ1-1	CASSLITPTGATEAFF
TRBV30	TRBJ2-2	CAWSDNTGALFF
TRBV5-1	TRBJ1-2	CASSLLQQGTGYTF
TRBV12-3/TRBV12-4	TRBJ1-3	CASSRNSGNTIYF
TRBV6-6	TRBJ2-1	CASSSRTSGLSYNEQFF
TRBV20-1	TRBJ2-3	CSWEDPRMCTDTQYF
TRBV4-2	TRBJ2-1	CASSAPPGQLNNEQFF
TRBV2	TRBJ1-1	CASRTGNTEAFF
TRBV27	TRBJ2-1	CASSSGTTDNEQFF
TRBV7-6	TRBJ2-1	CASSPLAGGIYNEQFF
TRBV6-1	TRBJ2-3	CASSSPGVAGRDTQYF
TRBV5-6	TRBJ2-5	CASSLEGGRAPATQYF
TRBV20-1	TRBJ2-7	CSATPDPRGEQYF
TRBV5-5	TRBJ1-1	CASSAGQGVTEAFF
TRBV18	TRBJ2-1	CASSRTRSNEQFF
TRBV11-2	TRBJ2-7	CASSPFGGGGYEQYF
TRBV2	TRBJ1-1	CASMAVRDTEAFF
TRBV7-9	TRBJ2-2	CASSLEAGELFF
TRBV5-1	TRBJ2-6	CASSRGTGVTGANVLTF
TRBV6-2/TRBV6-3	TRBJ2-3	CASSYGAGKGGTDTQYF
TRBV20-1	TRBJ1-2	CSAQFPGLDYGYTF
TRBV30	TRBJ1-5	CAWSGRGRGRDNQPQHF
TRBV11-3	TRBJ2-7	CASSLTFVGTSTHEQYF
TRBV9	TRBJ2-3	CASSVAVIGLAGSRSDTRYF
TRBV20-1	TRBJ2-3	CSARQSRGSVDTQYF
TRBV10-3	TRBJ2-2	CAISDARGSGELFF